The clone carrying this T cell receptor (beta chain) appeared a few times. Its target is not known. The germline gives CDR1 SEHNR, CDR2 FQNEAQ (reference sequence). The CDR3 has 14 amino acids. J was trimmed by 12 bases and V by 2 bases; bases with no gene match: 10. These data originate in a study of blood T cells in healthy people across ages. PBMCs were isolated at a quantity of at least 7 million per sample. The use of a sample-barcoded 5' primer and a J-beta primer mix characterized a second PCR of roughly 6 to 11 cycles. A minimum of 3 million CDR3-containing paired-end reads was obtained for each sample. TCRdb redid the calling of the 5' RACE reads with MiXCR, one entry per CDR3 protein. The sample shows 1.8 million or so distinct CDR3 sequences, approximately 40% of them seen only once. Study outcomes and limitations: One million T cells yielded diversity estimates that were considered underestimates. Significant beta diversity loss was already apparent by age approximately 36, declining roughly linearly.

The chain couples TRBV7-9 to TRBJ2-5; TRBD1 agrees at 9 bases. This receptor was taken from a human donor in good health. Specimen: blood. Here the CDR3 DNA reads TGTGCCAGCAGCTTACCCGGGACAGGGAATTTCGAGTACTTC. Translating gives CASSLPGTGNFEYF.